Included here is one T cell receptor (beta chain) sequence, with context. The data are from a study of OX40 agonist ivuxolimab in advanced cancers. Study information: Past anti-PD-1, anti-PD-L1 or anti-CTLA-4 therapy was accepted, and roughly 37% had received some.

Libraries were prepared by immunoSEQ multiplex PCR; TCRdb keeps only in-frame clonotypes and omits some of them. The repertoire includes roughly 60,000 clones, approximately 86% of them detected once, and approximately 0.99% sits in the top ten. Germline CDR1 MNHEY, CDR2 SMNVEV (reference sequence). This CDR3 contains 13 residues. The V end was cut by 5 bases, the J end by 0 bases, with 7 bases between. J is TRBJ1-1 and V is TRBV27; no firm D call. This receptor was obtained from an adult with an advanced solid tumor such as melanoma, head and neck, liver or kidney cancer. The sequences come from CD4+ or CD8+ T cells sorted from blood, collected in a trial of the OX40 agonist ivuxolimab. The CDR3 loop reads CASSRDLNTEAFF. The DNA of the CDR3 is TGTGCCAGCAGTAGGGATTTGAACACTGAAGCTTTCTTT.